One and the same sample provided the 22 T cell receptor beta chains below, sequenced in a study of cytomegalovirus exposure and HLA in healthy donors. PCR was performed using 60 Vbeta and 13 Jbeta primers. Sequenced by immunoSEQ multiplex PCR; TCRdb stores in-frame clones only, minus some. The table lists 98,000 or so clones, roughly four fifths of them singletons, with 7% to 10% in the top ten. Sequenced input: PBMCs. The receptors here all came from a human donor in good health.

The rearrangement joins TRBV14 to TRBJ1-2; TRBD1 is a possible D gene (6 bases). The V and J ends lost 3 bases and 4 bases respectively, with 12 bases between them. The CDR3 spans 14 residues. Germline CDR1 is SGHDN and CDR2 is FVKESK. In DNA form, the CDR3 reads TGTGCCAGCAGCCACAAGACAGGAAGCTATGGCTACACCTTC. Translating gives CASSHKTGSYGYTF.

The chain employs TRBV11-2 and TRBJ2-1, with no clear D. Germline loops: CDR1 SGHAT, CDR2 FQNNGV. V was shortened by 4 bases and J by 6 bases, with 13 bases between the two germline ends. The CDR3 has 14 residues. CDR3: CASSSPPLSNEQFF. CDR3 DNA: TGTGCCAGCAGCTCCCCCCCCCTGAGCAATGAGCAGTTCTTC.

A single count supports this clone. The chain carries TRBV15 and TRBJ2-2, with 8 bases identical to TRBD1. V shed 2 bases, J shed 3 bases, and the junction held 8 bases outside the gene matches. CDR3 length: 17 residues. CDR1 and CDR2 (germline): LNHNV, YYDKDF (reference sequence). As DNA, the CDR3 is TGTGCCACCAGCAGAAATCAGGGGGCGAGAGACACCGGGGAGCTGTTTTTT. Its translation is CATSRNQGARDTGELFF.

The chain employs TRBV27 and TRBJ2-1; 9 bases are shared with TRBD1. V gave up 6 bases and J gave up 4 bases; unmatched junction bases: 13. The germline gives CDR1 MNHEY, CDR2 SMNVEV (reference sequence). The CDR3 sequence is 17 residues long. Written as DNA, the CDR3 is TGTGCCAGCAGGCGAGATGTAACAGGGGGCCGATACAATGAGCAGTTCTTC. Encoded protein: CASRRDVTGGRYNEQFF.

The chain couples TRBV6-5 to TRBJ1-5; 9 bases are a match to TRBD1. Germline loops: CDR1 MNHEY, CDR2 SVGAGI. The trim removed 4 bases at V and 2 bases at J, leaving 6 bases unmatched. This CDR3 contains 16 residues. The CDR3 coding sequence is TGTGCCAGCAGTTTGACAGGGGGAGGCGGCAATCAGCCCCAGCATTTT. Amino acid sequence: CASSLTGGGGNQPQHF.

The V call is TRBV7-9, the J call TRBJ1-2, with TRBD1 matching 7 bases. Germline CDR1 reads SEHNR; CDR2 reads FQNEAQ (reference sequence). CDR3 size: 16 residues. J lost 5 bases, V lost 5 bases, and 14 bases had no gene match. The CDR3 protein is CASSPTSGTAFYGYTF. CDR3 DNA sequence: TGTGCCAGCAGCCCAACCTCCGGGACAGCTTTTTATGGCTACACCTTC.

In this sample, this clone turned up a few times. The V gene is TRBV13, the J gene TRBJ2-1; TRBD2 agrees at 7 bases. Germline lookup yields CDR1 PRHDT and CDR2 FYEKMQ (reference sequence). The CDR3 totals 12 residues. Losses at the gene ends were 5 bases for V and 14 bases for J; bases not matched to a gene: 9. The CDR3 nucleotides read TGTGCCAGCAGCAGGGGCGGGAGCCTAAAGTTCTTC. It encodes CASSRGGSLKFF.

This clone was seen only a few times. V usage is TRBV25-1 and J usage is TRBJ1-6, with 7 positions matching TRBD1. From germline, CDR1 is MGHDK and CDR2 SYGVNS. CDR3 length equals 12 residues. V lost 6 bases to trimming and J lost 9 bases; unmatched junction nucleotides: 2. The CDR3 sequence: CASREGASPLHF. As DNA, the CDR3 is TGTGCCAGCAGAGAGGGGGCTTCACCCCTCCACTTT.

The chain joins TRBV5-1 to TRBJ2-1; 9 bases fit TRBD2. This CDR3 is 14 amino acids long. Germline CDR1 is SGHRS and CDR2 is YFSETQ. V shed 7 bases and J 5 bases; nucleotides not matched to a gene: 7. CDR3 nucleotides: TGCGCCAGCCATAGCGGGAGTAATAACAATGAGCAGTTCTTC. Encoded protein: CASHSGSNNNEQFF. The full variable domain, completed using reference TRBV5-1 and TRBJ2-1, is KAGVTQTPRYLIKTRGQQVTLSCSPISGHRSVSWYQQTPGQGLQFLFEYFSETQRNKGNFPGRFSGRQFSNSRSEMNVSTLELGDSALYLCASHSGSNNNEQFFGPGTRLTVL.

This clone has only a few counts. This rearrangement joins TRBV13 to TRBJ1-1, with unresolved D. The CDR3 runs to 14 residues. Germline V gene sequence: CDR1 PRHDT, CDR2 FYEKMQ (reference sequence). V was pared by 7 bases and J by 1 base, with 13 bases between. The CDR3 DNA reads TGTGCCAGCATTTGGGCAGGAGGGAACACTGAAGCTTTCTTT. Translating gives CASIWAGGNTEAFF.

This chain links TRBV21-1 with TRBJ2-7; the listed D gene, TRBD1, was not tested against the DNA. TRBV21-1 is a known pseudogene. The CDR3 sequence is 14 residues long. DNA of the CDR3: TGTGCCAGCAGCAAAGTACAGGGGGCGGGGGAGCAGTACTTC. The encoded protein is CASSKVQGAGEQYF.

The CDR3 sequence: CASSGGLAGKNIQYF. CDR3 bases: TGTGCCAGCAGTGGGGGACTAGCGGGCAAAAACATTCAGTACTTC. The chain uses TRBV6-5 and TRBJ2-4; the match to TRBD2 covers 12 bases. The CDR3 has 15 amino acids. With 5 bases clipped from V and 3 bases from J, the junction kept 2 bases outside the gene matches. Germline CDR1 is MNHEY and CDR2 is SVGAGI.

This rearrangement joins TRBV19 to TRBJ1-5; TRBD1 might be the D (6 bases). This CDR3 contains 17 residues. With 1 base removed from V and 0 bases from J, the gap between germline ends came to 13 bases. Germline CDR1 is LNHDA and CDR2 is SQIVND (reference sequence). Written as DNA, the CDR3 is TGTGCCAGTAGTATAGTTCGGGCAGGGGATAGCAATCAGCCCCAGCATTTT. Its protein product is CASSIVRAGDSNQPQHF.

This clone has only a few counts. This chain connects TRBV18 to TRBJ2-7, with TRBD1 matching over 7 bases. Trimming removed 2 bases from V and 5 bases from J; junction bases left unmatched: 3. The V gene's germline CDR1 is KGHSH and CDR2 LQKENI. CDR3 length equals 13 residues. CDR3 protein: CASSPAQGNEQYF. CDR3 nucleotides: TGTGCCAGCTCACCAGCACAGGGGAACGAGCAGTACTTC.

The genes are TRBV6-5 and TRBJ1-1; a possible D gene is TRBD1 (6 bases). Germline V gene lookup returns CDR1 MNHEY and CDR2 SVGAGI. Trimming shortened V by 5 bases and J by 0 bases, and 10 bases separated the two germline ends. CDR3 length equals 14 residues. In DNA form, the CDR3 reads TGTGCCAGCAGTCAAGACAGGTTGAACACTGAAGCTTTCTTT. Protein sequence: CASSQDRLNTEAFF.

The DNA for the CDR3 is TGTGCCAGCAAACCCGGGGGAGCGTATGAAGCTTTCTTT. As protein: CASKPGGAYEAFF. The chain couples TRBV6-5 to TRBJ1-1; tentatively, D is TRBD1 (5 bases). CDR3 length: 13 amino acids. CDR1 and CDR2 from the germline V gene are MNHEY and SVGAGI. Trimming stripped 7 bases from V and 7 bases from J, with 16 bases between.

The CDR3 loop reads CASSPSGGDTDTQYF. The CDR3 DNA is TGTGCCAGCAGTCCCAGCGGGGGGGACACAGATACGCAGTATTTT. The rearrangement joins TRBV6-4 to TRBJ2-3, with TRBD2 matching 10 bases. V shed 5 bases, J shed 2 bases, and the junction held 4 bases outside the gene matches. Per germline, CDR1 MRHNA and CDR2 SNTAGT. The CDR3 runs 15 residues.

The CDR3, as DNA: TGTGCCAGCAGCTTAGTGGGCTACTACGAGCAGTACTTC. Its translation: CASSLVGYYEQYF. The chain recombines TRBV11-2 with TRBJ2-7; D gene uncertain. V was cut by 1 base and J by 3 bases, with 7 bases left in between. CDR1 and CDR2 (germline): SGHAT, FQNNGV. The CDR3 totals 13 residues.

The count of this clone is one. This chain uses TRBV10-1 with TRBJ2-5; unclear D gene. Germline V gene lookup returns CDR1 WNHNN and CDR2 SYGVQD (reference sequence). The ends were cut back, 5 bases at V and 5 bases at J, with 15 bases in the middle. The CDR3 has 14 residues. CDR3 in DNA: TGCGCCAGCAGTTATGACTCTGTATTGGAGACCCAGTACTTC. It encodes CASSYDSVLETQYF.

The V gene is TRBV4-1, the J gene TRBJ2-7, with 9 bases fitting TRBD1. The CDR3 totals 13 residues. Germline assignment: CDR1 MGHRA and CDR2 YSYEKL. Trimming took 3 bases from V and 6 from J; bases not matched to a gene: 3. The CDR3 loop is CASSQGQGVEQYF. CDR3 nucleotide sequence: TGCGCCAGCAGCCAGGGACAGGGTGTCGAGCAGTACTTC.

The chain recombines TRBV18 with TRBJ2-7; D uncertain. Germline V gene lookup returns CDR1 KGHSH and CDR2 LQKENI. The germline V and J ends were trimmed by 0 bases and 1 base, with 7 bases remaining between them. This CDR3 contains 14 residues. The CDR3 protein is CASSPPSVSYEQYF. The CDR3 region has the DNA TGTGCCAGCTCACCACCGAGTGTTTCCTACGAGCAGTACTTC.

This rearrangement joins TRBV7-9 to TRBJ1-1, with TRBD1 identical over 8 bases. The germline CDR1 and CDR2 sequences are SEHNR and FQNEAQ (reference sequence). CDR3 size: 15 residues. After removal of 5 bases from V and 1 base from J, the junction contained 6 bases not matched to a gene. For the CDR3, the DNA is TGTGCCAGCAGCACCGGACAGGGTCAGAACACTGAAGCTTTCTTT. This encodes CASSTGQGQNTEAFF.